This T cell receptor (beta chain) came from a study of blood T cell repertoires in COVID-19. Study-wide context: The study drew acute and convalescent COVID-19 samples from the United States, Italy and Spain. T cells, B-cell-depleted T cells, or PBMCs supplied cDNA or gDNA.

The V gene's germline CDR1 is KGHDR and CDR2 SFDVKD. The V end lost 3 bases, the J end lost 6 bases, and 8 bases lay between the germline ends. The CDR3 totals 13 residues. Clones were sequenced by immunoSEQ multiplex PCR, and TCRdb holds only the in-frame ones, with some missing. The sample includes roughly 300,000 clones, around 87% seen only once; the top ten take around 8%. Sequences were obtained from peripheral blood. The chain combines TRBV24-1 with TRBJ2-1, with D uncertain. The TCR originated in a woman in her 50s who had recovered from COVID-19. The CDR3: CATSDMTGNEQFF. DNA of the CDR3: TGTGCCACCAGTGATATGACGGGCAATGAGCAGTTCTTC.